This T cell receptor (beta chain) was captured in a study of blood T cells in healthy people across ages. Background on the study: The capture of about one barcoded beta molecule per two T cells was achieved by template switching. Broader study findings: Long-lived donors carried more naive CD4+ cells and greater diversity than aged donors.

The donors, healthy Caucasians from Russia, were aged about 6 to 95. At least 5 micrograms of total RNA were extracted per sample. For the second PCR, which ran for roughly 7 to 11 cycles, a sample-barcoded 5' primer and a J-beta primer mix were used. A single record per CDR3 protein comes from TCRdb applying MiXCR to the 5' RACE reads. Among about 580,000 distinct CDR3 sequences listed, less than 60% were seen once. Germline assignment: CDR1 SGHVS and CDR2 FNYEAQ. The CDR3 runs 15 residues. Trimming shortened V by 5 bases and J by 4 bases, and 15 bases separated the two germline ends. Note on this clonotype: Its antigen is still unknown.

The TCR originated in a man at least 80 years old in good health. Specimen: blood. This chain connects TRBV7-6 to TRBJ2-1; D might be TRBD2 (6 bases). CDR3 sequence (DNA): TGTGCCAGCAGCGACCTAAGCGGGCTATACAATGAGCAGTTCTTC. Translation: CASSDLSGLYNEQFF.